A selection of T cell receptor beta chains follows, all from one sample in a study of CD8+CD57+ T cells in acquired aplastic anemia. TCRdb re-called the reads with MiXCR, one entry per CDR3 protein. The sample holds over 150,000 distinct CDR3 sequences, 54% seen once. The sequenced sample was sorted CD4+, CD8+, or CD8+CD57+ T cells (not recorded which) from PBMCs. The origin of the receptors is a human donor in good health, serving as a control. Both conserved end residues are part of each CDR3.

V gene: TRBV7-9; J gene: TRBJ1-1; CDR3 protein: CASSLVAGPEAFF
V gene: TRBV7-6; J gene: TRBJ1-6; CDR3 protein: CASSLGGDRNSPLHF
V gene: TRBV6-2/TRBV6-3; J gene: TRBJ1-2; CDR3 protein: CATGQNYGYTF
V gene: TRBV11-3; J gene: TRBJ2-7; CDR3 protein: CASSSDRDYYEQYF
V gene: TRBV11-3; J gene: TRBJ2-3; CDR3 protein: CASSLGAGGPNTQYF
V gene: TRBV25-1; J gene: -; CDR3 protein: CASSEYAGGAIYEQYF
V gene: TRBV6-4; J gene: TRBJ2-3; CDR3 protein: CASSEAGGNTDTQYF
V gene: TRBV5-8; J gene: TRBJ1-6; CDR3 protein: CASSLAREMINSPLHF
V gene: TRBV7-9; J gene: TRBJ1-2; CDR3 protein: CASSLNRDAYGYTF
V gene: TRBV6-2/TRBV6-3; J gene: TRBJ1-2; CDR3 protein: CASSLRTGGVLDYGYTF